The entry that follows covers one TCR beta chain sequence. The target of this receptor is not known. No much larger clonotype is one base removed from it; base qualities were not supplied. The sample originates from a study of blood T cell repertoires in COVID-19 (dated by TCRdb to 2018 to 2020). Background on the whole study: Samples covering the acute and convalescent phases of COVID-19 were provided by collaborators in the United States, Italy and Spain. Sample metadata almost always included a de-identified subject ID, COVID-19 status, age in years and sex. The repertoires were released in a freely available public database intended as a resource for research on the immune response to SARS-CoV-2. Subjects who had been exposed to COVID-19, were actively infected with it, or had recovered from it provided the deeply sampled blood TCRbeta repertoires that made up the dataset. Samples came from the ongoing ImmuneRACE study (first 160 participants) plus 1,254 subjects from 6 global collaborators. The material from the prospective study consisted of cDNA or gDNA derived from T cells, B-cell-depleted T cells, or PBMCs. Where available, HLA class I and class II types were obtained from metadata supplied by the sample provider rather than from assay-based typing.

In Seattle, one collaborating source enrolled patients while the infection was active and tracked those patients longitudinally over the course of disease. Each collaborating institution followed its own protocols to collect whole blood in K2EDTA tubes. For TCRbeta analysis, collaborators shipped samples in one of three forms: frozen whole blood, isolated PBMCs, or DNA extracted from either of those sample types. The immunoSEQ Assay, a bias-controlled multiplex PCR, was used to amplify TCRbeta CDR3 regions from genomic DNA. As for how the authors treated the data: Nucleated cell counts per sample were estimated from amplification of reference gene primers within the assay. To quantify the absolute abundance of each unique TCRbeta CDR3 rearrangement, sequence reads were collapsed and filtered. For each sample, productive Simpson clonality was calculated as the square root of Simpson's diversity index over productive rearrangements. The table was pulled from immuneACCESS by TCRdb, which kept in-frame rearrangements only. Such tables lose some clones; where checked, under half of the loss comes from unresolved V genes, and the rest has no known cause. That table gives V, J and clone size, and the DNA gave D and trimming. In all, the sample holds under 200,000 clones, and about four fifths of those were seen once. Of the sample, roughly 8% falls within the top ten clones.

The study at large found these results: The quantity of clinical and demographic metadata differed by source and by participant and was supplied without curation.

The CDR3 covers 14 residues, taking in both the cysteine and the phenylalanine. Only the CDR3 part of the read is kept: 42 bases, read in frame from the first base. Cut back by 7 bases and 0 bases, the V and J ends lie 13 bases apart. Looking up the germline V gene yields CDR1 MNHEY and CDR2 SVGAGI. The sequence came from a woman between 55 and 75 years old with COVID-19, enrolled during active disease. The V and J genes are TRBV6-5 and TRBJ2-7; possibly the D gene is TRBD1, per 6 matching bases. Specimen: peripheral blood. The CDR3: CASIPTGVSYEQYF. The nucleotides read TGTGCCAGCATCCCGACAGGTGTCTCCTACGAGCAGTACTTC.